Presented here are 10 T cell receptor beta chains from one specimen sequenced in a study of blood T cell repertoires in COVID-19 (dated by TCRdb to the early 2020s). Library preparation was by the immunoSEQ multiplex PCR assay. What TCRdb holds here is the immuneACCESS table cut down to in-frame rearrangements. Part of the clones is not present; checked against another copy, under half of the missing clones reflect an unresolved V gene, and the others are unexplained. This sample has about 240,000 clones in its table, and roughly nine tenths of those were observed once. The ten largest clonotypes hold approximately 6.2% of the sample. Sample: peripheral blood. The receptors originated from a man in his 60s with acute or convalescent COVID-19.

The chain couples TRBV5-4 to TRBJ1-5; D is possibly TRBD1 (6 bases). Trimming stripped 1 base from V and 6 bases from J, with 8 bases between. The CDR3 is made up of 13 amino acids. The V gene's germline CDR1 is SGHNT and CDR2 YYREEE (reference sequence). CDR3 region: CASSLQGTQPQHF. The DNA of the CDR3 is TGTGCCAGCAGCTTGCAGGGGACTCAGCCCCAGCATTTT.

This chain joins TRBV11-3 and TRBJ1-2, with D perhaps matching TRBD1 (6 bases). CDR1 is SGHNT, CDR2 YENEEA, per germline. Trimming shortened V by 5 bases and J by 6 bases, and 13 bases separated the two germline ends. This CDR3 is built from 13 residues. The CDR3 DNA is TGTGCCAGCAGCCTAAACAGGGTACATGGCTACACCTTC. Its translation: CASSLNRVHGYTF.

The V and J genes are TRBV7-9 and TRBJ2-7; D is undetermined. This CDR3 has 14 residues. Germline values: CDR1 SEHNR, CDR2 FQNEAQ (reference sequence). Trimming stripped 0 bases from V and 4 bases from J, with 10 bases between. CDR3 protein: CASSLAHRFYEQYF. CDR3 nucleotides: TGTGCCAGCAGCTTAGCCCACAGATTTTACGAGCAGTACTTC.

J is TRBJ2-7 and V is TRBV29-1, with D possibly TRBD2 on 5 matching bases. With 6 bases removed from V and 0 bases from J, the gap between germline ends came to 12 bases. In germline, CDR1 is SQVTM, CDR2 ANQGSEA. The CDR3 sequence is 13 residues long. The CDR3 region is CSVTSKISYEQYF. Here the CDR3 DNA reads TGCAGCGTAACTAGTAAAATCTCCTACGAGCAGTACTTC.

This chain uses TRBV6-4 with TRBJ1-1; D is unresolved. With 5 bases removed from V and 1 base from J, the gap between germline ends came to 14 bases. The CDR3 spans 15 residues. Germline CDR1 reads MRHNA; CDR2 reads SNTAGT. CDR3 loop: CASSQEVGRNTEAFF. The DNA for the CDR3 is TGTGCCAGCAGTCAGGAGGTTGGAAGGAACACTGAAGCTTTCTTT.

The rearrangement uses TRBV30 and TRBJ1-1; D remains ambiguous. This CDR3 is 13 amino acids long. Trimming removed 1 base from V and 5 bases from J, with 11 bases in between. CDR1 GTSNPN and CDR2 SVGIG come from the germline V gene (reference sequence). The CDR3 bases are TGTGCCTGGAGTGACTCCAGGAGGACTGAAGCTTTCTTT. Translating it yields CAWSDSRRTEAFF.

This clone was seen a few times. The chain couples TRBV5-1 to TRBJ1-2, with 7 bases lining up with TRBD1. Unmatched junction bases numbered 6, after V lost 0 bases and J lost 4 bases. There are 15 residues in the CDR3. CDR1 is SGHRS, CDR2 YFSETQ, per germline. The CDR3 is CASSLGQGRGYGYTF. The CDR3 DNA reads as TGCGCCAGCAGCTTGGGACAGGGACGGGGCTATGGCTACACCTTC.

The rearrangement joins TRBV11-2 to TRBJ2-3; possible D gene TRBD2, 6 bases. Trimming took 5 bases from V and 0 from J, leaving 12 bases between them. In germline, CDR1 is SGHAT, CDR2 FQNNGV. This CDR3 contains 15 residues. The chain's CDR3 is CASSPVAASTDTQYF. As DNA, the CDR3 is TGTGCCAGCAGCCCAGTAGCGGCTAGCACAGATACGCAGTATTTT.

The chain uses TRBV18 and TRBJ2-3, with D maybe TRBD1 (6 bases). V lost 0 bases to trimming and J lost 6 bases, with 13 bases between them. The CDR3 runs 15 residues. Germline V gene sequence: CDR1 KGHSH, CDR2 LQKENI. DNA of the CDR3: TGTGCCAGCTCACCACCTTCCAGGGGAAGGGATACGCAGTATTTT. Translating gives CASSPPSRGRDTQYF.

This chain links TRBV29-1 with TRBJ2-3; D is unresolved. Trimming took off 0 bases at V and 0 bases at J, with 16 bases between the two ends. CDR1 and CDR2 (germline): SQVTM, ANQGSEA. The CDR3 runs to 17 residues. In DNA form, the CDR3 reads TGCAGCGTTGAAGATCGACATCCGGAACAAAGCACAGATACGCAGTATTTT. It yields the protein CSVEDRHPEQSTDTQYF.